The TCR beta chain under discussion was sequenced for a study of T cell responses to AZD1222 COVID-19 vaccine. TCRdb keeps only in-frame clones here, not all; method: immunoSEQ multiplex PCR. The repertoire has about 120,000 clones, 80% to 95% of them found once; the top ten carry roughly 2.5%. A word on this clone: Its matching antigen is unknown.

The study, taken as a whole, reports: Once two AZD1222 doses were given, Spike-specific TCR breadth and depth went up. Of the AZD1222 recipients, only six or seven were seropositive at baseline.

With 0 bases clipped from V and 8 bases from J, the junction kept 5 bases outside the gene matches. Per the germline V gene, CDR1 is SGDLS and CDR2 is YYNGEE. CDR3 length: 15 residues. The gene calls are TRBV9 and TRBJ2-4, with 10 bases fitting TRBD2. This TCR was recovered from an adult who received the AZD1222 COVID-19 vaccine. Source: peripheral blood, taken 28 days after the second AZD1222 dose. CDR3: CASSVGASGGYIQYF. For the CDR3, the DNA is TGTGCCAGCAGCGTAGGCGCTAGCGGGGGATACATTCAGTACTTC.